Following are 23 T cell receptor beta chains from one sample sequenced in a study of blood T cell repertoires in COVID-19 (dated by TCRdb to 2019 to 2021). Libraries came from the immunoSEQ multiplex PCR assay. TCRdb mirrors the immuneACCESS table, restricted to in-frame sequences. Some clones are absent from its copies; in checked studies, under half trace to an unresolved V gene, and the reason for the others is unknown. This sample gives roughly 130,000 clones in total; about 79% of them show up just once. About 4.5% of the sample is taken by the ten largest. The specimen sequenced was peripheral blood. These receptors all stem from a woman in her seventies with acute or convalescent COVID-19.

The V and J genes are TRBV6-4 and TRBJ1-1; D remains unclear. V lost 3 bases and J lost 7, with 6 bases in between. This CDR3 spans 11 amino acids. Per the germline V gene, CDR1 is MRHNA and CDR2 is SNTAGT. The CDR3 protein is CASSEEFEAFF. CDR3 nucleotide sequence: TGTGCCAGCAGTGAGGAGTTTGAAGCTTTCTTT.

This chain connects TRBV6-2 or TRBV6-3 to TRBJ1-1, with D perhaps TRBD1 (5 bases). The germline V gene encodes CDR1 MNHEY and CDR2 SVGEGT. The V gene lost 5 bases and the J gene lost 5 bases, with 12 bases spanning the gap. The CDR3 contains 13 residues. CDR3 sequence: CASSQGGGTEAFF. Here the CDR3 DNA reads TGTGCCAGCAGTCAGGGTGGGGGGACTGAAGCTTTCTTT.

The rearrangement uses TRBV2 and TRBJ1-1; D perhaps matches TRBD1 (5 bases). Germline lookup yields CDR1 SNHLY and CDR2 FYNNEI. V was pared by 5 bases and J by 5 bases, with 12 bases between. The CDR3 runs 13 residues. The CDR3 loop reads CASSLGVQTEAFF. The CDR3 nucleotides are TGTGCCAGCAGTTTAGGGGTTCAGACTGAAGCTTTCTTT.

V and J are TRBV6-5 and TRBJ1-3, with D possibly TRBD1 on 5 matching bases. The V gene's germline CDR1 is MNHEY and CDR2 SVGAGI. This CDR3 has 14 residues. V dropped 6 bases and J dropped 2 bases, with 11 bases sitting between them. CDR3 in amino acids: CASRPGGAGNTIYF. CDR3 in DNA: TGTGCCAGCAGGCCGGGAGGGGCTGGAAACACCATATATTTT.

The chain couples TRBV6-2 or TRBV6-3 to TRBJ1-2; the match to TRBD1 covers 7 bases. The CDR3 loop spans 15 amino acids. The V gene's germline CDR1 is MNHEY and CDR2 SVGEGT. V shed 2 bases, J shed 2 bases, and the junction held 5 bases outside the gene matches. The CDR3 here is CASSYGQVANYGYTF. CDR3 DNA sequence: TGTGCCAGCAGTTACGGACAGGTGGCGAACTATGGCTACACCTTC.

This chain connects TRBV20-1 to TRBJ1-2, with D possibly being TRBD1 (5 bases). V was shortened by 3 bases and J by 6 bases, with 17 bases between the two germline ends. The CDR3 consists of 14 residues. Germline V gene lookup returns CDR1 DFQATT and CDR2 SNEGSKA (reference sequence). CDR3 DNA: TGCAGTGCTAGTACACAGGAGCCTGGGAATGGCTACACCTTC. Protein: CSASTQEPGNGYTF.

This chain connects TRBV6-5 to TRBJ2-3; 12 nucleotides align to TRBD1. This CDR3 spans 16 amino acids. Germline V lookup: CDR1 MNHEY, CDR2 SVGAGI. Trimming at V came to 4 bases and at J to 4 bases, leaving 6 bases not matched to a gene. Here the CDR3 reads CASSSGTGGFADTQYF. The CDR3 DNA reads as TGTGCCAGCAGTTCCGGGACAGGGGGCTTCGCAGATACGCAGTATTTT.

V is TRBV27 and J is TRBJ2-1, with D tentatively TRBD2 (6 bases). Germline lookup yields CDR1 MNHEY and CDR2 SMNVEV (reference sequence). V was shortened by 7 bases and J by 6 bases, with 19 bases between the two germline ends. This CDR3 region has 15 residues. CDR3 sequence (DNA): TGTGCCAGCATCCGTTGGGGGGAGTTCCGCAATGAGCAGTTCTTC. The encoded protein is CASIRWGEFRNEQFF.

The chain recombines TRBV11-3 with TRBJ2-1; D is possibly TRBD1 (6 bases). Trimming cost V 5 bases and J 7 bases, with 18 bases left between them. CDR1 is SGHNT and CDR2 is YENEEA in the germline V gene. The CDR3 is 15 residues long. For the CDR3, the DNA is TGTGCCAGCAGCCCTCGGGCAGGGGCAGTAAATGAGCAGTTCTTC. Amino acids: CASSPRAGAVNEQFF.

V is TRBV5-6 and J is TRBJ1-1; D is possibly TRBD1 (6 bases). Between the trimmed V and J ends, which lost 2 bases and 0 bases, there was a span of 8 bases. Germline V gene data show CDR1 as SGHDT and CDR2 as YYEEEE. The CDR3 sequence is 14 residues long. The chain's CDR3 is CASSFGGLNTEAFF. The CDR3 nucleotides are TGTGCCAGCAGCTTCGGGGGGCTGAACACTGAAGCTTTCTTT.

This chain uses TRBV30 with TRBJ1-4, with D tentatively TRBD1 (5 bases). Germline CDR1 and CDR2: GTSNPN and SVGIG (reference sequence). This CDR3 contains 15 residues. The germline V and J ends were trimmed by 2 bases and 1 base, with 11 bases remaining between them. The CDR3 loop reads CAWSLGGGTNEKLFF. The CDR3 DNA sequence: TGTGCCTGGAGTCTTGGGGGGGGAACTAATGAAAAACTGTTTTTT.

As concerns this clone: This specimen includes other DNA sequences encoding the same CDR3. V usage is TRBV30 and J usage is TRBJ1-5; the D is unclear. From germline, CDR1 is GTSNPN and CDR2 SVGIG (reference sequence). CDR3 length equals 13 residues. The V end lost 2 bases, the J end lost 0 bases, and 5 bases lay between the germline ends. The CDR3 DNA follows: TGTGCCTGGAGTTCCTATAGCAATCAGCCCCAGCATTTT. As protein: CAWSSYSNQPQHF.

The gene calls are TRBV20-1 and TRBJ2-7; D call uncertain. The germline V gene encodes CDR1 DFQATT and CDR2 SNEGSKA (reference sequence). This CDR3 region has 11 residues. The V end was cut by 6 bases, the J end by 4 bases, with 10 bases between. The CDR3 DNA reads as TGCAGTGCACCGCACAGTTACGAGCAGTACGTC. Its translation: CSAPHSYEQYV.

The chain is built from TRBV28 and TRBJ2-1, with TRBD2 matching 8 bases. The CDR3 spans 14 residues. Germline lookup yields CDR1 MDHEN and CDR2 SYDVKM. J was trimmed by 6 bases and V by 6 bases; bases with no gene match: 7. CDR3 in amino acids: CASSSGLAGNEQFF. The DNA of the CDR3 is TGTGCCAGCAGCTCCGGACTAGCCGGCAATGAGCAGTTCTTC.

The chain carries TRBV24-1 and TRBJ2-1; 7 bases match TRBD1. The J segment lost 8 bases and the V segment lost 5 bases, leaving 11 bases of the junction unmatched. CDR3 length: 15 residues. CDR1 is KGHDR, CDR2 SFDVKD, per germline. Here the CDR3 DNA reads TGTGCCACCAGTGTTTCGACAGGGTCGAGGGATGAGCAGTTCTTC. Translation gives CATSVSTGSRDEQFF.

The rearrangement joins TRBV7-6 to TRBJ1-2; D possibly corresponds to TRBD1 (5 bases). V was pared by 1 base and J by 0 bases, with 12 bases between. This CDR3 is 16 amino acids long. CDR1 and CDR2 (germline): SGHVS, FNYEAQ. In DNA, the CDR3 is TGTGCCAGCAGCTTAGAAGGGGCGAGATCTAACTATGGCTACACCTTC. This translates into CASSLEGARSNYGYTF.

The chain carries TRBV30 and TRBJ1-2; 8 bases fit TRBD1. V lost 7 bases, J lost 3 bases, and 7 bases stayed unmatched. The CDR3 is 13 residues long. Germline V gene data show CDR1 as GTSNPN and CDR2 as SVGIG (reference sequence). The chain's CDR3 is CAFEDRAYYGYTF. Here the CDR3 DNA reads TGTGCCTTCGAGGACAGGGCTTACTATGGCTACACCTTC.

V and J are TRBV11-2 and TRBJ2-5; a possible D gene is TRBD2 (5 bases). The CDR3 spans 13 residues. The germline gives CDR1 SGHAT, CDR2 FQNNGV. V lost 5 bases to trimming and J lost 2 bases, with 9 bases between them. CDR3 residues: CASSRTVQETQYF. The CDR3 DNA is TGTGCCAGCAGCCGGACTGTGCAAGAGACCCAGTACTTC. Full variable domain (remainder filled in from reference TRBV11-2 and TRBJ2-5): EAGVAQSPRYKIIEKRQSVAFWCNPISGHATLYWYQQILGQGPKLLIQFQNNGVVDDSQLPKDRFSAERLKGVDSTLKIQPAKLEDSAVYLCASSRTVQETQYFGPGTRLLVL.

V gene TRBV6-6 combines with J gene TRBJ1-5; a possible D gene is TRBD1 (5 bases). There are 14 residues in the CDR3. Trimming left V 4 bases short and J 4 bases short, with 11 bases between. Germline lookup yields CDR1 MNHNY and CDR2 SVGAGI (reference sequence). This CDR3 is CASSSIGGNQPQHF. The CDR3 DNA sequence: TGTGCCAGCAGTTCGATCGGGGGTAATCAGCCCCAGCATTTT.

CDR3 loop: CASSAMTRTDTQYF. The CDR3 nucleotides read TGCGCCAGCAGCGCCATGACTCGCACAGATACGCAGTATTTT. V usage is TRBV5-1 and J usage is TRBJ2-3; D gene ambiguous. Trimming cost V 4 bases and J 1 base, with 10 bases left between them. There are 14 residues in the CDR3. Per the germline V gene, CDR1 is SGHRS and CDR2 is YFSETQ.

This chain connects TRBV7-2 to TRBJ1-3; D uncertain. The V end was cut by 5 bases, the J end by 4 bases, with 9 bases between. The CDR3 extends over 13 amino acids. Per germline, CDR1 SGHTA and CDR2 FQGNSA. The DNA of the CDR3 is TGTGCCAGCAGCCGGGAACTGGGAAACACCATATATTTT. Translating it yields CASSRELGNTIYF. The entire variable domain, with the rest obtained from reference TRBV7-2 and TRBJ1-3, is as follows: GAGVSQSPSNKVTEKGKDVELRCDPISGHTALYWYRQSLGQGLEFLIYFQGNSAPDKSGLPSDRFSAERTGGSVSTLTIQRTQQEDSAVYLCASSRELGNTIYFGEGSWLTVV.

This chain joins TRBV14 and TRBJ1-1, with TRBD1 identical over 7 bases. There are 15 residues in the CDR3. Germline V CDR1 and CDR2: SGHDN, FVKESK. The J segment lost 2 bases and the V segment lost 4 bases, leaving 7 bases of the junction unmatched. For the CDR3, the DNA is TGTGCCAGCAGCCCACGGAGGGGGCTCAACACTGAAGCTTTCTTT. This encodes CASSPRRGLNTEAFF.

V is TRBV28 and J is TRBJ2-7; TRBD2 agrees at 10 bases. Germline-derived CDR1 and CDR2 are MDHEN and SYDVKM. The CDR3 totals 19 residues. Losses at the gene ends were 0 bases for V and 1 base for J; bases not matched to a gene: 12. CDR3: CASSLCTAQAGGISYEQYV. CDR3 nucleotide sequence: TGTGCCAGCAGTTTATGCACAGCGCAAGCGGGGGGGATATCCTACGAGCAGTACGTC.